A selection of T cell receptor beta chains follows, all from one sample in a study of identical twins. MiXCR was run by TCRdb on the 5' RACE reads, yielding one entry per CDR3 protein. The sample lists 210,000 or so distinct CDR3 sequences, about 15% occurring once. The data also belong to a second study, concerning T cells expressing NK-cell markers.

The sample taken for sequencing was CD8+ T cells sorted from blood. The receptors were gathered from a woman aged 18-29 years in good health. Each CDR3 is given with its conserved first and last residue. D genes are given only for firm matches. Where a row states a size, it is once, few, many or the class of an expanded clone; other rows omit it.

TRBJ1-1 TRBD1 TRBV7-9 - TGTGCCAGCAGGGTTTCGGGACAGGGGGACGACACTGAAGCTTTCTTT CASRVSGQGDDTEAFF
TRBJ2-3 - TRBV9 - TGTGCCAGCAGCGTCTCGGGGGACGTCACAGATACGCAGTATTTT CASSVSGDVTDTQYF
TRBJ2-1 - TRBV7-8 - TGTGCCAGCAGCTTAGCTCCAGCGAGCTCCTACAATGAGCAGTTCTTC CASSLAPASSYNEQFF
TRBJ1-2 - TRBV6-5 few TGTGCCAGCAGTTACCAAGGGGCGAACTACACCTTC CASSYQGANYTF
TRBJ2-3 TRBD2 TRBV6-1 - TGTGCCAGCGACCAGAGCGGGGGGCGCACAGATACGCAGTATTTT CASDQSGGRTDTQYF
TRBJ1-1 TRBD1 TRBV10-3 few TGTGCCATCAGTGAGGGACAGGGAGAGACTGAAGCTTTCTTT CAISEGQGETEAFF
TRBJ1-2 - TRBV6-1 - TGTGCCAGCAGTGGTACGACACTATCCCAGGGCTATGGCTACACCTTC CASSGTTLSQGYGYTF
TRBJ1-1 - TRBV7-8 few TGTGCCACCCTGTTGAACACTGAAGCTTTCTTT CATLLNTEAFF
TRBJ2-1 - TRBV7-3 - TGTGCCAGCAGCTTTCAGGGTAGGGCCAGTGGCAATGAGCAGTTCTTC CASSFQGRASGNEQFF
TRBJ2-1 TRBD2 TRBV5-1 few TGCGCCAGCAGGTCCGGGACTAGGGCCTACAATGAGCAGTTCTTC CASRSGTRAYNEQFF
TRBJ2-1 - TRBV15 - TGTGCCACCAGCAGAGTTATCAAGCTTGAGCATGAGCAGTTCTTC CATSRVIKLEHEQFF
TRBJ2-6 - TRBV12-3/TRBV12-4 - TGTGCCAGCAGATCCAACGCAGGGTACTCTGGGGCCAACGTCCTGACTTTC CASRSNAGYSGANVLTF
TRBJ2-1 - TRBV5-1 - TGCGCCAGCAGCTGGTCTCGGGAGCAGTTCTTC CASSWSREQFF
TRBJ1-1 - TRBV24-1 few TGTGCCACCATCCTGGCTGAAGCTTTCTTT CATILAEAFF
TRBJ2-3 - TRBV25-1 - TGTGCCAGCAGTGCGTACAGGGAGAAGACAACAGATACGCAGTATTTT CASSAYREKTTDTQYF
TRBJ2-1 - TRBV27 - TGTGCCAGCAGTTTATTAGTCCCATACAATGAGCAGTTCTTC CASSLLVPYNEQFF
TRBJ1-2 - TRBV19 few TGTGCCAGTAACGTAGGGGGCTATGGCTACACCTTC CASNVGGYGYTF
TRBJ2-1 - TRBV7-9 - TGTGCCAGCACGTCGGGGATCCCGAGCTCCTACAATGAGCAGTTCTTC CASTSGIPSSYNEQFF
TRBJ2-3 TRBD1 TRBV7-9 few TGTGCCACCAGGGACAGAAAAACAGATACGCAGTATTTT CATRDRKTDTQYF
TRBJ1-5 - TRBV13 few TGTGCCAGCAGCTCCACAGGGCAGGAACCCCAGCATTTT CASSSTGQEPQHF
TRBJ2-1 TRBD2 TRBV27 few TGTGCCAGCAGTTCCGGGACTAGCGGGGCGAGTGAGCAGTTCTTC CASSSGTSGASEQFF
TRBJ2-3 TRBD2 TRBV5-1 - TGCGCCAGCAGCGACCGGACTAGCGGGGGGGCAGATACGCAGTATTTT CASSDRTSGGADTQYF
TRBJ2-3 - TRBV7-2 - TGTGCCAGCAGCTGGACCAGCCCTAGCACAGATACGCAGTATTTT CASSWTSPSTDTQYF
TRBJ1-4 - TRBV7-9 - TGTGCCAGCAGCCGACTACAGTCCAATGAAAAACTGTTTTTT CASSRLQSNEKLFF
TRBJ1-1 - TRBV11-1 - TGTGCCAGCAGCTCCAACAGGGTATACACTGAAGCTTTCTTT CASSSNRVYTEAFF
TRBJ2-7 - TRBV3-1 few TGTGCCAGCAGCCAAGGCCAAACCCGGTACGAGCAGTACTTC CASSQGQTRYEQYF
TRBJ2-3 - TRBV12-3/TRBV12-4 - TGTGCCAGCAGCCTCAAAGGGAGCACAGATACGCAGTATTTT CASSLKGSTDTQYF
TRBJ2-7 - TRBV27 many TGTGCCAGCAGTTTCGGAGACGAGCAGTACTTC CASSFGDEQYF
TRBJ1-5 - TRBV12-3/TRBV12-4 - TGTGCCAGCTCAGCGGGGAGAGGTCAGCCCCAGCATTTT CASSAGRGQPQHF
TRBJ2-1 - TRBV7-8 few TGTGCCAGCAGCTTACAGCCATACAATGAGCAGTTCTTC CASSLQPYNEQFF
TRBJ2-1 - TRBV14 - TGTGCCAGCAGCGATCCCTTATACAATGAGCAGTTCTTC CASSDPLYNEQFF
TRBJ1-1 - TRBV7-6 - TGTGCCAGCAGCTTAGGCACGCGGGGAGGGACTGAAGCTTTCTTT CASSLGTRGGTEAFF
TRBJ1-2 - TRBV11-1 - TGTGCCAGCAGCCTTGACAGCGTGCGTGGCTACACCTTC CASSLDSVRGYTF
TRBJ2-1 TRBD2 TRBV25-1 few TGTGCCAGTATCGGGACTAGCGGTGCAAAGCAGTTCTTC CASIGTSGAKQFF
TRBJ2-6 - TRBV9 - TGTGCCAGCAGCGTAAGCCGATTCTGGAGATCTGGGGCCAACGTCCTGACTTTC CASSVSRFWRSGANVLTF
TRBJ2-3 TRBD1 TRBV7-9 - TGTGCCAGCAGCTCGACGGACAGGGTAACAGATACGCAGTATTTT CASSSTDRVTDTQYF
TRBJ2-7 - TRBV10-1 few TGCGCCAGCAGTGGTCACCGGGACGACTCCTACGAGCAGTACTTC CASSGHRDDSYEQYF
TRBJ2-1 TRBD1 TRBV11-3 - TGTGCCAGCAGCGGCCGGGACAGGGGCAATGAGCAGTTCTTC CASSGRDRGNEQFF
TRBJ1-1 - TRBV5-1 few TGCGCCAGCAGCTTGATCGGGTTTCGCACTGAAGCTTTCTTT CASSLIGFRTEAFF
TRBJ2-1 - TRBV6-6 few TGTGCCAGCAGTTACTTAATAGATGAGCAGTTCTTC CASSYLIDEQFF
TRBJ2-1 - TRBV6-2/TRBV6-3 - TGTGCCAGCAGGCCTAGACTAGAGATTTACAATGAGCAGTTCTTC CASRPRLEIYNEQFF
TRBJ2-5 - TRBV10-3 - TGTGCCATCAGGGACAGTCGCCAGACCCAGTACTTC CAIRDSRQTQYF
TRBJ2-2 - TRBV6-5 few TGTGCCAGCAGTTACTCCCCGCCAGGAGACGTGACTAACACCGGGGAGCTGTTTTTT CASSYSPPGDVTNTGELFF
TRBJ2-1 - TRBV11-2 - TGTGCCAGCAGCAAGGAGGGGCTTAATCCCAATGAGCAGTTCTTC CASSKEGLNPNEQFF
TRBJ2-1 TRBD1 TRBV7-6 few TGTGCCAGCAGTCTCCGGGACAGTTCCTACAATGAGCAGTTCTTC CASSLRDSSYNEQFF
TRBJ1-2 - TRBV2 few TGTGCCAGCAGTGATAACTATGGCTACACCTTC CASSDNYGYTF
TRBJ2-1 - TRBV7-9 few TGTGCCAGCAGCTTAGGAGCTGTGGGGCCCAGTGAGCAGTTCTTC CASSLGAVGPSEQFF
TRBJ2-1 TRBD2 TRBV6-2/TRBV6-3 few TGTGCCAGCAGTTACTCTAAAATAGCGGGAGGGTATAGCTCCTACAATGAGCAGTTCTTC CASSYSKIAGGYSSYNEQFF
TRBJ1-2 TRBD1 TRBV9 many TGTGCCAGCAGCGCATCCGGGACAGCCTATGGCTACACCTTC CASSASGTAYGYTF
TRBJ1-1 TRBD1 TRBV2 - TGTGCCAGCAGTGATCTGAGGACAGGGGTAGTGAACACTGAAGCTTTCTTT CASSDLRTGVVNTEAFF
TRBJ2-3 TRBD2 TRBV7-2 - TGTGCCAGCAGCTTATTTGGTAGCGGGAACACAGATACGCAGTATTTT CASSLFGSGNTDTQYF
TRBJ2-5 TRBD1 TRBV7-9 - TGTGCCAGCAGCCCACTCGGGACAGGGGAAGAGACCCAGTACTTC CASSPLGTGEETQYF
TRBJ2-1 TRBD2 TRBV7-9 many TGTGCCAGCAGCCCCCATGGGGGGGACAATGAGCAGTTCTTC CASSPHGGDNEQFF